This record covers a single TCR beta chain. The germline V gene encodes CDR1 SGHRS and CDR2 YFSETQ. V shed 4 bases and J 5 bases; nucleotides not matched to a gene: 11. CDR3 length: 15 amino acids. These data are taken from a study of technical replicates of blood from several donors. Sequenced by immunoSEQ multiplex PCR; TCRdb stores in-frame clones only, minus some. The sample lists more than 65,000 clones, 90% to 95% occurring once. Sequencing used T cells isolated from PBMCs. The rearrangement links TRBV5-1 to TRBJ2-7, with 8 bases aligning to TRBD1. The receptor was isolated from a human donor in good health. CDR3 DNA sequence: TGCGCCAGCAGCCACCGGGACACACAGGGGGACGAGCAGTACTTC. Encoded protein: CASSHRDTQGDEQYF. The full variable domain, in which reference TRBV5-1 and TRBJ2-7 provide the parts outside the CDR3, is KAGVTQTPRYLIKTRGQQVTLSCSPISGHRSVSWYQQTPGQGLQFLFEYFSETQRNKGNFPGRFSGRQFSNSRSEMNVSTLELGDSALYLCASSHRDTQGDEQYFGPGTRLTVT.